This T cell receptor (beta chain) comes out of a study of CD8 T cells in ankylosing spondylitis. Scientists made TCR beta libraries using quantitative 5'-RACE with molecular barcodes. One entry per CDR3 protein, called by TCRdb with MiXCR from the 5' RACE reads. The table has about 240,000 distinct CDR3 sequences, approximately 12% seen once. Regarding this clonotype: Its antigen is currently unknown.

Points from the study as a whole: According to the report, clones linked to the disease were significantly enriched in matched synovial fluid samples taken from ankylosing spondylitis patients. The study identified a TCR beta motif of several highly homologous variants that appeared characteristic of ankylosing spondylitis blood.

The CDR3 extends over 13 amino acids. CDR1 and CDR2 from the germline V gene are SQVTM and ANQGSEA. The ends were cut back, 5 bases at V and 4 bases at J, with 11 bases in the middle. This TCR was sampled from a male donor with ankylosing spondylitis or in good health (not recorded which). The sample was blood, either unsorted or a sorted T cell fraction (not recorded which). The V and J genes are TRBV29-1 and TRBJ2-2; D may be TRBD2 (6 bases). The CDR3 here is CSVSGVGTGELFF. The CDR3 nucleotides are TGCAGCGTTTCGGGAGTAGGCACCGGGGAGCTGTTTTTT.